The present TCR beta chain was sequenced within a study of shared clonotypes between healthy human individuals. The naive CD8 subset, CD45RO-negative cells positively selected for CCR7, excluded terminally differentiated effector memory CD45RA+ cells. On this clone: As yet, its antigen is unknown.

Trimming took off 5 bases at V and 0 bases at J, with 14 bases between the two ends. This CDR3 comprises 16 residues. Germline-derived CDR1 and CDR2 are MNHEY and SMNVEV (reference sequence). Clones were read by immunoSEQ multiplex PCR, and TCRdb kept only the in-frame ones, dropping some. The sample contains approximately 1.9 million clones, just under 95% of which appear only once. Study-wide findings and caveats: Naive CD4 clonotype sharing across a handful of donors was 5% to 6%. Few donors limited the genetic and exposure-history diversity represented. The study generally estimated greater richness for naive than memory subsets. Rarefaction demonstrated incomplete sorted-subset sequencing despite large depth.

Sequenced sample: naive CD8+ T cells from PBMCs. The chain carries TRBV27 and TRBJ1-3; the D gene is possibly TRBD1 (5 bases). The clonotype was recovered from a man aged 18 to 30 in good health. Some clones in this sample may be carry-over from other donors' samples. The CDR3 nucleotides read TGTGCCAGCAGTCCCTCGTGGGGGGGCTCTGGAAACACCATATATTTT. Translating it yields CASSPSWGGSGNTIYF.